This paragraph covers one TCR beta chain sequence. This clonotype was found many times. The antigen it binds to is not known. Base qualities are not recorded, but no much larger clone differs from it by a single base. These data belong to a study of regulatory T cells in long-lasting Graves disease (dated by TCRdb to the early 2020s). Background for the entire study: Patients with newly diagnosed Graves' disease had been on antithyroid drugs for under 3 months. This study used TCR sequencing and RNA sequencing of peripheral blood to compare persistent Graves' disease patients against newly diagnosed Graves' disease patients. The study was conducted in China and was registered as a clinical trial. A total of about 33 samples were covered by TCR sequencing, comprising roughly 13 persistent and 20 or so newly diagnosed Graves' disease patients. Paper-wide results and their limitations: Preferential use of TRBV28, TRBJ1-2 and TRBJ2-5 was observed in persistent disease, whereas TRBV20-1 and TRBJ2-1 were favored in newly diagnosed disease. Only peripheral blood was studied, because thyroid tissue, the primary lesion, was inaccessible. The small sample size was acknowledged by the authors as a limitation that may reduce accuracy. Patients with persistent disease shared more public clonotypes (about 2,700) than newly diagnosed patients did (966). Compared with newly diagnosed patients, persistent Graves' disease patients had lower TCR Shannon entropy and fewer highly expanded clones, which suggests clonal expansion. Sequencing and analysis were restricted to the TCR beta chain.

The sample's time point, from its label and the paper: newly diagnosed GD, antithyroid drugs for less than 3 months. For both TCR sequencing and RNA sequencing, RNA was extracted from PBMCs in TRIzol. Graves' disease was diagnosed according to American Thyroid Association guidelines. Patients for the study were recruited at an endocrinology department in Xi'an, China. Each patient gave approximately 8.8 milliliters of peripheral blood, collected in an EDTA anticoagulant tube. PBMCs were isolated by Ficoll Paque Plus density gradient separation without further T cell sorting. An Agilent 2100 Bioanalyzer and agarose gel were used to check RNA quality, and a NanoDrop 2000 was used to measure RNA concentration. Trimming removed 7 bases from V and 8 bases from J, leaving 18 bases between the germline ends. From the germline V gene (reference sequence), CDR1 is LNHDA and CDR2 is SQIVND. Measured from the cysteine to the phenylalanine, the CDR3 is 14 residues long. CDR3 DNA only is kept here, 42 bases in frame from base 1.

The library was produced with multiplex PCR. The sequencer listed for this sample is Illumina HiSeq 4000. TCR beta libraries were built with iRepertoire HTBI primers and Arm-PCR amplification of CDR3 regions. PCR products were gel purified before sequencing. The study's processing was this. Across samples, around 58 TRBV and around 15 TRBJ segments were identified and used for gene usage analysis of CDR3 amino acid clonotypes. COPE and FqMerger were used to merge filtered high-quality paired reads into contigs. BLAST was used to align contigs to the IMGT TRBV, TRBD and TRBJ reference genes, and CDR3 was defined following IMGT. Highly expanded clones were defined as clonotypes with a frequency above 0.1%. Shannon entropy was used to measure repertoire diversity, and the Gini coefficient was used to measure V-J evenness. Public clonotypes were defined as clonotypes shared by more than one individual. TCRdb reanalyzed the raw reads on its own, using fastp at Q25 for trimming and MiXCR for clone calling, and kept in-frame beta chains. Rows are combined by CDR3 protein, so each entry shows the most common genes and DNA. The authors' filters were not applied to this entry. This sample has 400,000 to 500,000 distinct CDR3 sequences in its table, and 12% to 15% of those were observed once. Of the sample, 17% is held by the ten largest clones.

The same specimen was also included in a second study, on T cells in Graves' hyperthyroidism and ophthalmopathy. As described in the second report: Graves' hyperthyroidism was defined as stable when no progression to ophthalmopathy occurred over 18 months of follow-up. Hyperthyroidism patients were newly diagnosed, with disease duration under 2 months, and aged 18 to 65 years. The study excluded patients with uncontrolled infections, other autoimmune diseases, pregnancy or lactation. Diagnoses were based on clinical symptoms, serum thyroxine and TRAb, thyroid ultrasound and orbital computed tomography. A first-round RT-PCR of the TCR CDR3 used the HTBI primer set with the Qiagen OneStep RT-PCR kit. Most expanded thyroid clonotypes (frequency above 0.001) were also detected in blood, suggesting blood repertoires may reflect thyroid immune responses. Ophthalmopathy was separated from stable hyperthyroidism by a 13 V-J signature model, with approximately 89% sensitivity and about 81% specificity obtained in cross-validation and 80%/75% obtained in testing. In validation, the model predicted progression to ophthalmopathy a median of about 6 months before onset, with roughly 70% sensitivity and just under 75% specificity. TCR V-J signatures able to tell the groups apart were searched for in a discovery cohort of 90 to 100 patients, of whom over 40 had Graves' ophthalmopathy and 57 had stable Graves' hyperthyroidism. An independent validation cohort of about 20 hyperthyroidism patients and approximately 15 patients who later progressed to ophthalmopathy tested prospective prediction of ophthalmopathy. The roughly 100 discovery patients were randomly divided into training and test sets at a 7:3 ratio. Thyroid tissue and blood T-cell repertoires from several Graves' hyperthyroidism patients were also compared in the study. Once sampling was done, hyperthyroidism patients were given methimazole at a starting dose of 30 mg daily, whereas ophthalmopathy patients were given high-dose intravenous methylprednisolone. Libraries were constructed in a second round of multiplex PCR, after which size selection and purification were carried out. Paired-end sequencing of the libraries was performed with 100 bp reads on an Illumina HiSeq2000. SOAPnuke was used to process the raw data, with reads discarded if the reads contained adapters or uncalled bases, had a mean Phred below 15, or lacked an exact constant-primer or identifier match. High-quality paired reads were merged using COPE v1.2.5, and each unique nucleotide sequence was defined as a clonotype. MiTCR v1.1 was used to align the clonotypes against IMGT TRBV, TRBD and TRBJ reference segments. Only V-J combinations with frequency above 0.0001, covering about 99% of repertoires, were analysed. A TCS score was defined as the ratio between F50 (clonal expansion) and ExV (chaos), using BLOSUM62-based TCRdist between CDR3 peptides within each V-J. Welch's t-statistics and random forest reduced several hundred V-J features to roughly 13, which were used in a naive Bayes classifier (R e1071). No statistical method was used to fix the sample size in advance, and group allocation was not hidden from the investigators. The paper describes TCR Vbeta CDR3 sequencing of about 140 peripheral blood samples, made up of roughly 45 ophthalmopathy patients, more than 70 hyperthyroidism patients and around 17 progressor patients.

The receptor's source is a woman aged 50 to 60 with Graves disease. Donor details come from another sample of the same person, matched by shared clones. The source material was peripheral blood mononuclear cells (PBMCs), sampled at new diagnosis, from a patient treated with antithyroid drugs. This chain joins TRBV19 to TRBJ2-1, with the D gene too uncertain to name. Here the CDR3 is given as CASTSSTLAYEQFF. The nucleotide sequence is given as TGTGCCAGTACCTCGTCCACGTTAGCCTATGAGCAGTTCTTC.